The 20 T cell receptor beta chains below come from one sample, sequenced in a study of blood T cell repertoires in COVID-19. TCRdb keeps only in-frame clones here, not all; method: immunoSEQ multiplex PCR. The table lists approximately 31,000 clones, approximately 85% of them singletons. Sequencing used peripheral blood. The receptors were sampled from a man aged 80 or over with active COVID-19.

J is TRBJ2-1 and V is TRBV19, with 8 nucleotides matching TRBD2. CDR3 length equals 11 residues. Germline V gene data show CDR1 as LNHDA and CDR2 as SQIVND (reference sequence). V trimming: 5 bases; J trimming: 12 bases; junction bases outside the gene matches: 3. CDR3 residues: CASSSAGGQFF. The CDR3 bases are TGTGCCAGTAGTTCGGCGGGGGGGCAGTTCTTC.

Here the CDR3 reads CASSLGQDNSPLHF. CDR3 nucleotides: TGTGCCAGCAGCTTAGGCCAGGATAATTCACCCCTCCACTTT. The chain combines TRBV13 with TRBJ1-6; D uncertain. From germline, CDR1 is PRHDT and CDR2 FYEKMQ (reference sequence). V lost 0 bases and J 5 bases, leaving 5 bases between the germline ends. This CDR3 is built from 14 residues.

CDR3 loop: CASSARAQETQYF. The CDR3 bases are TGTGCCAGCAGCGCCCGAGCCCAAGAGACCCAGTACTTC. The chain carries TRBV7-2 and TRBJ2-5; no firm D call. The V gene lost 5 bases and the J gene lost 1 base, with 8 bases spanning the gap. CDR3 length: 13 residues. Looked up from germline, CDR1 is SGHTA and CDR2 is FQGNSA.

The gene calls are TRBV6-7 and TRBJ2-3; 16 nucleotides agree with TRBD2. TRBV6-7 is identified as an open reading frame with a role that is uncertain. CDR3 size: 19 residues. The V and J ends lost 0 bases and 4 bases, in that order; junction bases with no gene match: 7. CDR3 in amino acids: CASSYSGTSGGVGADTQYF. DNA for the CDR3: TGTGCCAGCAGTTACTCTGGGACTAGCGGGGGGGTAGGAGCAGATACGCAGTATTTT.

The V call is TRBV7-2, the J call TRBJ2-5; maybe TRBD1 (6 bases). The CDR3 consists of 15 residues. Germline loops: CDR1 SGHTA, CDR2 FQGNSA. The germline V and J ends were trimmed by 5 bases and 5 bases, with 18 bases remaining between them. The CDR3 bases are TGTGCCAGCAGCAATCAGGGGACCCCTCGGGAGACCCAGTACTTC. Protein product: CASSNQGTPRETQYF.

The chain uses TRBV18 and TRBJ2-2; TRBD1 matches 8 bases. Losses at the gene ends were 5 bases for V and 4 bases for J; bases not matched to a gene: 3. The germline CDR1 and CDR2 sequences are KGHSH and LQKENI. The CDR3 is 14 residues long. The CDR3 spells CASSSRGLTGELFF. The CDR3 DNA follows: TGTGCCAGCTCATCCAGGGGGCTCACCGGGGAGCTGTTTTTT.

The V call is TRBV7-2, the J call TRBJ2-7; no clear D gene. This CDR3 is 13 amino acids long. Trimming left V 5 bases short and J 2 bases short, with 10 bases between. Per germline, CDR1 SGHTA and CDR2 FQGNSA. CDR3 in DNA: TGTGCCAGCAGCCCCCACAGTGCCTACGAGCAGTACTTC. Its translation: CASSPHSAYEQYF.

The V and J genes are TRBV5-1 and TRBJ1-2; 10 positions agree with TRBD1. The CDR3 contains 15 residues. Germline V gene lookup returns CDR1 SGHRS and CDR2 YFSETQ. V trimming: 0 bases; J trimming: 8 bases; junction bases outside the gene matches: 7. DNA of the CDR3: TGCGCCAGCAGCTTGGTCGGGACAGGGGATGGAGGCTACACCTTC. It is translated as CASSLVGTGDGGYTF. The entire variable domain, with the rest obtained from reference TRBV5-1 and TRBJ1-2, is as follows: KAGVTQTPRYLIKTRGQQVTLSCSPISGHRSVSWYQQTPGQGLQFLFEYFSETQRNKGNFPGRFSGRQFSNSRSEMNVSTLELGDSALYLCASSLVGTGDGGYTFGSGTRLTVV.

Note on this clone: The CDR3 end shows no conserved phenylalanine or tryptophan, and so a read error is likely. The DNA is left out, because the CDR3 cannot be placed on it with certainty; the CDR3 is given as TCRdb lists it. This chain joins TRBV28 and TRBJ1-1; TRBD1 is the table's D call and was not checked against the DNA. Per germline, CDR1 MDHEN and CDR2 SYDVKM. The CDR3 is 11 residues long, ends included. The CDR3 spells CASSLPGTGLG.

This clone was recorded only once. The chain has TRBV12-3 or TRBV12-4 and TRBJ1-1; no definite D call. V shed 7 bases and J shed 1 base, with 7 bases lying between them. There are 12 residues in the CDR3. CDR3 in amino acids: CASKGENTEAFF. In nucleotides, the CDR3 is TGTGCCAGCAAGGGAGAGAACACTGAAGCTTTCTTT.

This sequence joins TRBV2 and TRBJ2-4; TRBD1 aligns across 9 bases. Germline loops: CDR1 SNHLY, CDR2 FYNNEI. The V segment lost 7 bases and the J segment 8 bases; nucleotides outside the gene matches: 9. The CDR3 loop spans 14 amino acids. The DNA for the CDR3 is TGTGCCAGCATTACGGACAGGGGTGAGGACATTCAGTACTTC. This translates into CASITDRGEDIQYF.

V is TRBV19 and J is TRBJ1-1; D is perhaps TRBD1 (5 bases). This CDR3 region has 18 residues. Germline V gene lookup returns CDR1 LNHDA and CDR2 SQIVND (reference sequence). With 3 bases removed from V and 0 bases from J, the gap between germline ends came to 20 bases. The CDR3 sequence is CASSIQQGLIFMNTEAFF. The CDR3 coding sequence is TGTGCCAGTAGTATTCAGCAGGGACTAATTTTTATGAACACTGAAGCTTTCTTT.

The V call is TRBV28, the J call TRBJ1-2; 8 nucleotides match TRBD1. CDR1 is MDHEN, CDR2 SYDVKM, per germline. The CDR3 spans 15 residues. V dropped 7 bases and J dropped 6; count of bases not matched to a gene: 13. Written as DNA, the CDR3 is TGTGCCAGCACCCCGATTGACAGGGGACGTGATGGCTACACCTTC. This encodes CASTPIDRGRDGYTF.

This chain connects TRBV7-9 to TRBJ2-2, with 7 bases fitting TRBD1. The CDR3 is made up of 16 amino acids. Germline V CDR1 and CDR2: SEHNR, FQNEAQ (reference sequence). Unmatched junction bases numbered 6, after V lost 5 bases and J lost 0 bases. Here the CDR3 reads CASSQPGTANTGELFF. The CDR3 nucleotides read TGTGCCAGCAGCCAACCCGGGACAGCGAACACCGGGGAGCTGTTTTTT. The variable domain in full, completed from reference TRBV7-9 and TRBJ2-2, reads DTGVSQNPRHKITKRGQNVTFRCDPISEHNRLYWYRQTLGQGPEFLTYFQNEAQLEKSRLLSDRFSAERPKGSFSTLEIQRTEQGDSAMYLCASSQPGTANTGELFFGEGSRLTVL.

The chain joins TRBV19 to TRBJ2-1; a weak D match, TRBD1 (5 bases). The germline V gene has CDR1 LNHDA and CDR2 SQIVND (reference sequence). The V gene lost 3 bases and the J gene lost 5 bases, with 17 bases spanning the gap. The CDR3 totals 16 residues. The CDR3 coding sequence is TGTGCCAGTAGTATTAATCAGCCCAGGGCAAACAATGAGCAGTTCTTC. It yields the protein CASSINQPRANNEQFF.

The chain is built from TRBV19 and TRBJ2-1; D is perhaps TRBD1 (6 bases). Between the trimmed V and J ends, which lost 4 bases and 4 bases, there was a span of 14 bases. The germline gives CDR1 LNHDA, CDR2 SQIVND (reference sequence). CDR3 size: 15 residues. CDR3 DNA: TGTGCCAGTAGTAAAGAGGGACAACAATACAATGAGCAGTTCTTC. Its translation: CASSKEGQQYNEQFF.

The CDR3 nucleotides read TGTGCCAGTTCACCTAGCGGTAATACCTACAATGAGCAGTTCTTC. Protein sequence: CASSPSGNTYNEQFF. This rearrangement joins TRBV19 to TRBJ2-1; 7 bases agree with TRBD2. CDR3 length: 15 amino acids. The germline gives CDR1 LNHDA, CDR2 SQIVND (reference sequence). J gave up 2 bases and V 8 bases, and 9 bases lay outside the gene matches.

This clone was recorded once. The V and J genes are TRBV9 and TRBJ2-7; TRBD1 might be the D (6 bases). V lost 3 bases, J lost 0 bases, and 13 bases lay in between. Germline values: CDR1 SGDLS, CDR2 YYNGEE. This CDR3 spans 15 amino acids. DNA of the CDR3: TGTGCCAGCAGCGCAACAGGGACCTCCTCCTACGAGCAGTACTTC. Protein: CASSATGTSSYEQYF.

In DNA, the CDR3 is TGTGCCACCAGCAGAGATCCCCGGAGCACAGATACGCAGTATTTT. Its translation: CATSRDPRSTDTQYF. The V gene is TRBV15, the J gene TRBJ2-3, with D unresolved. Trimming pared 0 bases from V and 0 bases from J, leaving 7 bases between. Germline CDR1 is LNHNV and CDR2 is YYDKDF (reference sequence). This CDR3 is built from 15 residues.

The CDR3 is CASSLLRTGPGDEQFF. CDR3 in DNA: TGCGCCAGCAGCTTGCTCAGGACAGGGCCAGGGGATGAGCAGTTCTTC. The chain combines TRBV5-1 with TRBJ2-1, with TRBD1 matching over 8 bases. Germline V gene lookup returns CDR1 SGHRS and CDR2 YFSETQ. Germline trimming cut 1 base from V and 8 bases from J; bases unmatched to any gene: 11. The CDR3 sequence is 16 residues long.